A single sample gave rise to the 32 T cell receptor beta chains below, sequenced in a study of T cells in Graves' hyperthyroidism and ophthalmopathy. Template material for amplifying TCR beta CDR3 regions consisted of RNA transcripts. HTBI primers were employed in a first-round RT-PCR of the TCR CDR3. TCRdb used MiXCR to reprocess the multiplex PCR reads, holding one entry per CDR3 protein. Here the sample spans some 500,000 distinct CDR3 sequences, roughly 25% being singletons. The source material was blood. Receptors were obtained from a woman aged 25 to 45 with Graves' ophthalmopathy.

The chain employs TRBV29-1 and TRBJ2-2; perhaps TRBD1 as D (5 bases). Germline V lookup: CDR1 SQVTM, CDR2 ANQGSEA. Deletions cut 5 bases from V and 1 base from J, with 11 bases between. The CDR3 length is 14 residues. The CDR3 DNA reads as TGCAGCGTTTCTAGGCAGGGGAACACCGGGGAGCTGTTTTTT. This encodes CSVSRQGNTGELFF.

V usage is TRBV11-1 and J usage is TRBJ1-5; 10 positions match TRBD1. There are 17 residues in the CDR3. Germline lookup yields CDR1 SGHAT and CDR2 FQDESV (reference sequence). The ends lost 6 bases at V and 6 bases at J; junction bases unmatched: 14. DNA for the CDR3: TGTGCCAGCAGTAGCTCTCCGAGACAGGGGGCGGCTCAGCCCCAGCATTTT. Residues: CASSSSPRQGAAQPQHF.

A few counts support this clonotype. The chain joins TRBV12-3 or TRBV12-4 to TRBJ1-5; possibly TRBD1 for D (6 bases). The CDR3 has 15 amino acids. The V gene lost 3 bases and the J gene lost 3 bases, with 12 bases spanning the gap. CDR3 in DNA: TGTGCCAGCAGTTTTGGACAGACGCTCAATCAGCCCCAGCATTTT. As protein: CASSFGQTLNQPQHF.

This clonotype was seen repeatedly, ten times or more. The CDR3 protein is CASSGRRSGNTIYF. The DNA for the CDR3 is TGTGCCAGTTCCGGACGGCGCTCTGGAAACACCATATATTTT. V is TRBV19 and J is TRBJ1-3; no clear D. V was trimmed by 8 bases and J by 0 bases, leaving 11 bases between them. The CDR3 loop spans 14 amino acids. Germline-derived CDR1 and CDR2 are LNHDA and SQIVND (reference sequence).

The rearrangement links TRBV28 to TRBJ1-6; D is perhaps TRBD1 (6 bases). Germline V CDR1 and CDR2: MDHEN, SYDVKM. There are 13 residues in the CDR3. V was shortened by 8 bases and J by 5 bases, with 10 bases between the two germline ends. The CDR3 bases are TGTGCCAGCGGGTCAGGGGATAATTCACCCCTCCACTTT. This codes for CASGSGDNSPLHF. Filled out from reference TRBV28 and TRBJ1-6, the complete variable domain reads DVKVTQSSRYLVKRTGEKVFLECVQDMDHENMFWYRQDPGLGLRLIYFSYDVKMKEKGDIPEGYSVSREKKERFSLILESASTNQTSMYLCASGSGDNSPLHFGNGTRLTVT.

This clonotype has ten or more counts. The chain joins TRBV12-3 or TRBV12-4 to TRBJ2-2; 8 bases map to TRBD2. V dropped 5 bases and J dropped 3; count of bases not matched to a gene: 2. CDR3 length equals 14 residues. Here the CDR3 reads CASSLGGDTGELFF. CDR3 in DNA: TGTGCCAGCAGTCTCGGGGGGGACACCGGGGAGCTGTTTTTT.

This clonotype has ten or more counts. This chain uses TRBV10-3 with TRBJ2-2, with 10 bases identical to TRBD1. V gave up 6 bases and J gave up 3 bases; unmatched junction bases: 10. The CDR3 totals 17 residues. Germline V CDR1 and CDR2: ENHRY, SYGVKD. The CDR3: CAISPDRGLVDTGELFF. The CDR3 bases are TGTGCCATCAGCCCCGACAGGGGGCTAGTCGACACCGGGGAGCTGTTTTTT.

The chain couples TRBV7-3 to TRBJ1-2; 8 bases line up with TRBD1. The CDR3 has 14 residues. Germline V lookup: CDR1 SGHTA, CDR2 FQGTGA. Losses at the gene ends were 4 bases for V and 10 bases for J; bases not matched to a gene: 11. CDR3: CASSYRNGQGDYTF. The CDR3 nucleotides are TGTGCCAGCAGCTACCGTAACGGACAGGGAGACTACACCTTC.

This clonotype came up many times. The chain joins TRBV2 to TRBJ1-3; D unclear. The CDR3 contains 14 residues. Trimming removed 4 bases at V and 0 bases at J, with 7 bases between. Germline CDR1 is SNHLY and CDR2 is FYNNEI. The CDR3 loop reads CASSGSSSGNTIYF. CDR3 bases: TGTGCCAGCAGTGGATCCAGCTCTGGAAACACCATATATTTT.

This clonotype was detected ten times or more. V usage is TRBV20-1 and J usage is TRBJ1-2; no definite D call. Germline values: CDR1 DFQATT, CDR2 SNEGSKA (reference sequence). The CDR3 loop spans 12 amino acids. V shed 5 bases and J shed 7 bases, with 14 bases lying between them. The DNA of the CDR3 is TGCAGTGCTCCGGGCAGGCTGGGTGGCTACACCTTC. This gives the protein CSAPGRLGGYTF.

This clonotype was observed at least ten times. The V call is TRBV24-1, the J call TRBJ1-2; no clear D. CDR3 length: 14 amino acids. V gave up 4 bases and J gave up 4 bases, with 12 bases separating them. Germline V gene lookup returns CDR1 KGHDR and CDR2 SFDVKD. CDR3 sequence reads: CATSDSVRVYGYTF. The CDR3 region has the DNA TGTGCCACCAGTGACTCCGTTAGGGTCTATGGCTACACCTTC.

The chain carries TRBV7-2 and TRBJ2-7; 7 bases agree with TRBD2. Trimming at V came to 5 bases and at J to 5 bases, leaving 9 bases not matched to a gene. The CDR3 is 14 residues long. Germline loops: CDR1 SGHTA, CDR2 FQGNSA. CDR3 coding DNA: TGTGCCAGCAGCCCCAGAGGAAGCGGGAACGAGCAGTACTTC. Protein sequence: CASSPRGSGNEQYF.

This clonotype was recorded at least ten times. The junction does not match germline at one end; this may be a read error. The chain employs TRBV19 and TRBJ1-1; D gene ambiguous. CDR1 and CDR2 from the germline V gene are LNHDA and SQIVND (reference sequence). The CDR3 consists of 14 residues. Here the CDR3 reads CASRMAEDYTEASF. DNA for the CDR3: TGTGCCAGTAGGATGGCCGAGGACTACACTGAAGCTTCCTTT.

The chain has TRBV28 and TRBJ2-7; D is uncertain. V was pared by 2 bases and J by 3 bases, with 11 bases between. The germline V gene encodes CDR1 MDHEN and CDR2 SYDVKM. The CDR3 extends over 14 amino acids. Here the CDR3 reads CASSLAYENYEQYF. The CDR3 DNA sequence: TGTGCCAGCAGTTTAGCATACGAAAACTACGAGCAGTACTTC.

This clonotype showed up many times. V and J are TRBV6-5 and TRBJ2-7; D unresolved. Germline V gives CDR1 MNHEY, CDR2 SVGAGI. V dropped 6 bases and J dropped 6 bases, with 15 bases sitting between them. CDR3 length equals 13 residues. The CDR3 spells CASSPFSHSEQYF. The DNA for the CDR3 is TGTGCCAGCAGCCCCTTTTCGCACAGCGAGCAGTACTTC.

The J gene is TRBJ1-3, the V gene TRBV5-1; TRBD1 aligns across 7 bases. Germline V gives CDR1 SGHRS, CDR2 YFSETQ. J lost 0 bases, V lost 4 bases, and 4 bases had no gene match. This CDR3 region has 15 residues. DNA of the CDR3: TGCGCCAGCAGCAAGGGGGCTCTCTCTGGAAACACCATATATTTT. The encoded protein is CASSKGALSGNTIYF.

This clonotype came up many times. This chain uses TRBV11-2 with TRBJ2-2, with TRBD2 matching over 8 bases. V lost 5 bases to trimming and J lost 2 bases; unmatched junction nucleotides: 7. The CDR3 has 16 residues. In germline, CDR1 is SGHAT, CDR2 FQNNGV. CDR3 nucleotides: TGTGCCAGCAGCCCCGGCGGGGGGCCAAACACCGGGGAGCTGTTTTTT. Encoded protein: CASSPGGGPNTGELFF.

In this sample, this clonotype turned up many times. The chain employs TRBV27 and TRBJ1-1; D is possibly TRBD1 (6 bases). The CDR3 is 14 amino acids. V lost 2 bases and J lost 1, with 8 bases in between. CDR1 MNHEY and CDR2 SMNVEV come from the germline V gene (reference sequence). DNA of the CDR3: TGTGCCAGCAGTTTAACAGGGCAGAACACTGAAGCTTTCTTT. Amino acids: CASSLTGQNTEAFF.

In its sample, this clonotype was seen a few times. V gene TRBV5-6 combines with J gene TRBJ2-5; D is possibly TRBD1 or TRBD2 (5 bases each). CDR3 length: 14 residues. V gave up 4 bases and J gave up 5 bases, with 15 bases separating them. CDR1 and CDR2 from the germline V gene are SGHDT and YYEEEE. Written as DNA, the CDR3 is TGTGCCAGCAGCCATGGGACGGGTTGGGAGACCCAGTACTTC. This encodes CASSHGTGWETQYF.

In its sample, this clonotype was seen a few times. This rearrangement joins TRBV18 to TRBJ1-1; perhaps TRBD1 as D (5 bases). Germline lookup yields CDR1 KGHSH and CDR2 LQKENI. CDR3 length: 17 residues. The ends were cut back, 1 base at V and 4 bases at J, with 19 bases in the middle. This CDR3 is CASSPRMKGQVSTEAFF. CDR3 nucleotides: TGTGCCAGCTCACCACGAATGAAGGGGCAGGTGAGCACTGAAGCTTTCTTT.

This clonotype was detected a few times. The chain joins TRBV28 to TRBJ2-7, with D perhaps matching TRBD2 (6 bases). Germline V CDR1 and CDR2: MDHEN, SYDVKM. CDR3 length: 16 residues. The V and J ends lost 2 bases and 3 bases respectively, with 17 bases between them. CDR3 sequence reads: CASSLGGGRLNYEQYF. In DNA, the CDR3 is TGTGCCAGCAGTTTAGGAGGAGGGCGATTGAACTACGAGCAGTACTTC.

This clonotype was counted many times. The chain is built from TRBV11-2 and TRBJ1-1; D call uncertain. The CDR3 is made up of 16 amino acids. Trimming removed 0 bases at V and 4 bases at J, with 15 bases between. Germline lookup yields CDR1 SGHAT and CDR2 FQNNGV. This CDR3 is CASSLDEVSIGTEAFF. DNA for the CDR3: TGTGCCAGCAGCTTAGATGAGGTCTCGATTGGCACTGAAGCTTTCTTT. Combining the CDR3 with reference TRBV11-2 and TRBJ1-1 gives the whole variable domain EAGVAQSPRYKIIEKRQSVAFWCNPISGHATLYWYQQILGQGPKLLIQFQNNGVVDDSQLPKDRFSAERLKGVDSTLKIQPAKLEDSAVYLCASSLDEVSIGTEAFFGQGTRLTVV.

This clonotype was detected ten times or more. V usage is TRBV14 and J usage is TRBJ2-5; D is possibly TRBD1 or TRBD2 (5 bases each). CDR3 length: 15 amino acids. V shed 4 bases and J shed 3 bases, with 15 bases lying between them. Per germline, CDR1 SGHDN and CDR2 FVKESK. CDR3 sequence: CASSRDPWGKETQYF. CDR3 nucleotide sequence: TGTGCCAGCAGCCGGGACCCTTGGGGAAAAGAGACCCAGTACTTC. Looking up the rest from reference TRBV14 and TRBJ2-5 gives the full variable domain: EAGVTQFPSHSVIEKGQTVTLRCDPISGHDNLYWYRRVMGKEIKFLLHFVKESKQDESGMPNNRFLAERTGGTYSTLKVQPAELEDSGVYFCASSRDPWGKETQYFGPGTRLLVL.

This clonotype was found a few times. The CDR3: CASTRRGPTEAFF. The CDR3 DNA is TGTGCCAGCACCCGCAGGGGGCCCACTGAAGCTTTCTTT. The gene calls are TRBV6-1 and TRBJ1-1; 8 bases line up with TRBD1. Germline V gene lookup returns CDR1 MNHNS and CDR2 SASEGT. Unmatched junction bases numbered 5, after V lost 7 bases and J lost 4 bases. The CDR3 has 13 residues.

This clonotype appeared many times. This sequence joins TRBV27 and TRBJ1-2; D gene unclear. The CDR3 spans 14 residues. Germline V CDR1 and CDR2: MNHEY, SMNVEV (reference sequence). Trimming shortened V by 6 bases and J by 4 bases, and 15 bases separated the two germline ends. The CDR3 spells CASRKPGVGYGYTF. The CDR3 DNA reads TGTGCCAGCAGAAAACCCGGTGTAGGCTATGGCTACACCTTC.

This clonotype was seen at least ten times. This rearrangement joins TRBV27 to TRBJ2-7; D not certain. CDR1 is MNHEY and CDR2 is SMNVEV in the germline V gene (reference sequence). The CDR3 runs to 15 residues. Trimming removed 4 bases at V and 3 bases at J, with 16 bases between. The CDR3 region has the DNA TGTGCCAGCAGTTCCCAGCTGAGACTCCACTACGAGCAGTACTTC. This encodes CASSSQLRLHYEQYF.

The genes are TRBV11-2 and TRBJ1-3; a weak D match, TRBD1 (5 bases). V lost 3 bases, J lost 2 bases, and 14 bases lay in between. Germline loops: CDR1 SGHAT, CDR2 FQNNGV. CDR3 length: 16 residues. CDR3 loop: CASSFPITGPGNTIYF. The CDR3 DNA follows: TGTGCCAGCAGCTTCCCCATCACGGGGCCTGGAAACACCATATATTTT.

Ten or more counts support this clonotype. The genes are TRBV20-1 and TRBJ1-2, with TRBD1 matching over 7 bases. V dropped 3 bases and J dropped 8; count of bases not matched to a gene: 6. Germline V gene lookup returns CDR1 DFQATT and CDR2 SNEGSKA (reference sequence). CDR3 size: 12 residues. CDR3 sequence (DNA): TGCAGTGCTAGCAGGACAGGAGGGGGCTACACCTTC. Its translation: CSASRTGGGYTF.

This clonotype was counted many times. The chain joins TRBV12-3 or TRBV12-4 to TRBJ2-7, with TRBD1 matching over 7 bases. V was pared by 6 bases and J by 6 bases, with 8 bases of the junction left unmatched. CDR3 length equals 13 residues. CDR3 residues: CASRIPPGGEQYF. CDR3 bases: TGTGCCAGCAGGATACCCCCAGGGGGCGAGCAGTACTTC.

This clonotype has ten or more counts. This sequence joins TRBV15 and TRBJ1-1; 12 bases map to TRBD1. CDR3 length: 16 residues. The junction had 8 bases not matched to a gene; V was cut back by 4 bases and J by 5 bases. Germline-derived CDR1 and CDR2 are LNHNV and YYDKDF (reference sequence). The CDR3: CATSIGTGGAKTEAFF. CDR3 in DNA: TGTGCCACCAGCATCGGGACAGGGGGCGCGAAGACTGAAGCTTTCTTT.

The rearrangement links TRBV12-3 or TRBV12-4 to TRBJ2-7; 10 positions agree with TRBD2. The CDR3 runs 14 residues. Unmatched junction bases numbered 9, after V lost 8 bases and J lost 5 bases. CDR3 nucleotide sequence: TGTGCCAGCGGGGGAGCGGGAGGGAAGCACGAGCAGTACTTC. It translates to CASGGAGGKHEQYF.

This clonotype was seen at least ten times. The chain carries TRBV11-2 and TRBJ1-1, with D unresolved. Per the germline V gene, CDR1 is SGHAT and CDR2 is FQNNGV. The CDR3 runs 13 residues. Trimming took off 2 bases at V and 5 bases at J, with 9 bases between the two ends. The CDR3 DNA follows: TGTGCCAGCAGCTTAACAGAATTAACTGAAGCTTTCTTT. As protein: CASSLTELTEAFF.